The entry below describes one TCR delta chain. Its antigen is unknown. This likely traces to a read error, being one base from a far larger clone. CDR1 GEAIGNYY and CDR2 EKD are derived from the germline V gene. The CDR3 goes from the cysteine to the phenylalanine over 14 residues. CDR3 DNA is the only sequence kept; it has 42 bases, read in frame from the first base. The sample belongs to a study of gammadelta T cells in human blood (dated by TCRdb to the early 2020s). Summary of the overall study and its limitations: According to the study, polyclonal expansion of innate gamma-delta T cells immediately after birth appeared to be driven by microbial exposure.

The library was prepared using RT-PCR. These reads were obtained on an Illumina MiSeq. Identical DNA sequences were merged into single rows after TCRdb reprocessed the public reads with CATT. In all, the sample holds several hundred delta-chain clones, and approximately 35% of those were seen once. The ten biggest clones cover 20% of the sample. The receptor was isolated from a human donor. The sequencing input was Vgamma9Vdelta2 gamma-delta T cells from infant blood. The V and J segments used are TRDV2 and TRDJ1; 10 central bases correspond to TRDD3. Read as DNA, the sequence is TGTGCCTGTGACACCTGGGGGATACCCGATAAACGCATCTTT. Translated, it gives CACDTWGIPDKRIF.